The 17 T cell receptor beta chains listed next were all sequenced from one sample in a study of control samples from healthy donors and cancer patients. Only in-frame clones appear in the TCRdb table, and some are missing; sequencing was by immunoSEQ multiplex PCR. This table holds 70,000 to 95,000 clones, roughly 93% found once. Sequenced: PBMCs. The receptors come from a woman aged 40-49 years with lung cancer.

The V call is TRBV2, the J call TRBJ1-5, with D hard to call. V was cut by 2 bases and J by 9 bases, with 5 bases left in between. CDR3 length equals 11 residues. The germline V gene encodes CDR1 SNHLY and CDR2 FYNNEI. The CDR3 is CASSENWPQHF. CDR3 sequence (DNA): TGTGCCAGCAGTGAAAATTGGCCCCAGCATTTT. Drawing the rest from reference TRBV2 and TRBJ1-5, the complete variable domain is EPEVTQTPSHQVTQMGQEVILRCVPISNHLYFYWYRQILGQKVEFLVSFYNNEISEKSEIFDDQFSVERPDGSNFTLKIRSTKLEDSAMYFCASSENWPQHFGDGTRLSIL.

The chain employs TRBV6-5 and TRBJ1-5, with unresolved D. The CDR3 loop spans 14 amino acids. Germline lookup yields CDR1 MNHEY and CDR2 SVGAGI. The V end lost 2 bases, the J end lost 4 bases, and 9 bases lay between the germline ends. The CDR3 protein is CASSYGRENQPQHF. The CDR3 nucleotides are TGTGCCAGCAGTTACGGACGGGAAAATCAGCCCCAGCATTTT.

The chain combines TRBV7-3 with TRBJ2-3; 7 positions agree with TRBD2. V shed 5 bases, J shed 8 bases, and the junction held 10 bases outside the gene matches. CDR1 and CDR2 from the germline V gene are SGHTA and FQGTGA. The CDR3 totals 14 residues. The CDR3 is CASSGLGGGGTQYF. CDR3 DNA: TGTGCCAGCAGCGGACTAGGCGGCGGCGGTACGCAGTATTTT.

This rearrangement joins TRBV9 to TRBJ1-2, with TRBD1 matching 9 bases. The CDR3 totals 18 residues. Germline V gene data show CDR1 as SGDLS and CDR2 as YYNGEE. J gave up 8 bases and V 4 bases, and 21 bases lay outside the gene matches. Written as DNA, the CDR3 is TGTGCCAGCAGCCCCCGTAGTCTGAGGACAGGGGCGCATGGGGGCTACACCTTC. Residues: CASSPRSLRTGAHGGYTF.

The chain joins TRBV7-8 to TRBJ2-2; D ambiguous. CDR1 is SGHVS, CDR2 FQNEAQ, per germline. V shed 3 bases and J shed 6 bases, with 2 bases lying between them. The CDR3 sequence is 11 residues long. The chain's CDR3 is CASSFAGELFF. The CDR3 coding sequence is TGTGCCAGCAGCTTCGCCGGGGAGCTGTTTTTT.

This clone was observed a single time. The V gene is TRBV6-1, the J gene TRBJ1-2, with D uncertain. The CDR3 is made up of 15 amino acids. The V gene's germline CDR1 is MNHNS and CDR2 SASEGT. The V end lost 2 bases, the J end lost 5 bases, and 15 bases lay between the germline ends. Here the CDR3 reads CASSESLGSPYGYTF. In DNA, the CDR3 is TGTGCCAGCAGTGAATCATTGGGCAGCCCGTATGGCTACACCTTC.

The gene calls are TRBV4-1 and TRBJ2-7; D call uncertain. The V and J ends lost 0 bases and 5 bases respectively, with 17 bases between them. The germline V gene has CDR1 MGHRA and CDR2 YSYEKL. The CDR3 consists of 16 residues. DNA of the CDR3: TGCGCCAGCAGCCAAGACACGAACCCAGGATCCGACGAGCAGTACTTC. It encodes CASSQDTNPGSDEQYF.

The rearrangement uses TRBV28 and TRBJ2-7, with 10 positions matching TRBD2. Trimming removed 2 bases from V and 4 bases from J; junction bases left unmatched: 11. This CDR3 is built from 17 residues. In germline, CDR1 is MDHEN, CDR2 SYDVKM. CDR3 loop: CASSLGLAGAPGYEQYF. The CDR3 nucleotides read TGTGCCAGCAGTTTAGGGCTAGCGGGGGCCCCAGGGTACGAGCAGTACTTC.

The chain combines TRBV19 with TRBJ1-5; D might be TRBD1 (6 bases). The CDR3 spans 15 residues. CDR1 LNHDA and CDR2 SQIVND come from the germline V gene (reference sequence). Trimming took off 6 bases at V and 4 bases at J, with 16 bases between the two ends. In DNA form, the CDR3 reads TGTGCCAGTAGCCTCACGACAGGTTCAAATCAGCCCCAGCATTTT. Protein product: CASSLTTGSNQPQHF.

The V call is TRBV7-2, the J call TRBJ1-5, with TRBD1 as a possible D gene (5 bases). Trimming removed 11 bases at V and 0 bases at J, with 14 bases between. This CDR3 is 14 amino acids long. The V gene's germline CDR1 is SGHTA and CDR2 FQGNSA. CDR3 protein: CAHVGLVSNQPQHF. CDR3 sequence (DNA): TGTGCCCATGTGGGGCTCGTTAGCAATCAGCCCCAGCATTTT.

Only one count was recorded for this clone. In nucleotides, the CDR3 is TGTGCCAGCTCACCTTCCCTAACAGGAAGCACCGGGGAGCTGTTTTTT. Translation gives CASSPSLTGSTGELFF. The rearrangement joins TRBV18 to TRBJ2-2; TRBD1 might be the D (5 bases). The V end lost 3 bases, the J end lost 4 bases, and 15 bases lay between the germline ends. CDR1 is KGHSH and CDR2 is LQKENI in the germline V gene. This CDR3 region has 16 residues.

J is TRBJ2-7 and V is TRBV11-3, with TRBD2 matching 11 bases. CDR1 SGHNT and CDR2 YENEEA come from the germline V gene. With V trimmed by 3 bases and J by 4 bases, 8 bases remained unmatched. The CDR3 loop spans 16 amino acids. The CDR3 nucleotides read TGTGCCAGCAGCTTTAGCGGGGGGGCGAATTTATACGAGCAGTACTTC. Translated: CASSFSGGANLYEQYF.

V gene TRBV6-5 combines with J gene TRBJ1-5; D perhaps matches TRBD1 (6 bases). CDR3 length equals 15 residues. Germline CDR1 and CDR2: MNHEY and SVGAGI. Trimming took off 7 bases at V and 6 bases at J, with 19 bases between the two ends. CDR3 DNA sequence: TGTGCCAGCACCCTTGCTATGGCAGGGGCTCAGCCCCAGCATTTT. Protein product: CASTLAMAGAQPQHF.

V usage is TRBV28 and J usage is TRBJ2-3, with 8 positions matching TRBD1. V lost 5 bases, J lost 3 bases, and 7 bases stayed unmatched. The length of the CDR3 is 15 residues. Looked up from germline, CDR1 is MDHEN and CDR2 is SYDVKM. The CDR3 sequence: CASSPGGAGTDTQYF. Here the CDR3 DNA reads TGTGCCAGCAGTCCAGGGGGCGCCGGGACAGATACGCAGTATTTT.

The chain joins TRBV12-5 to TRBJ2-5; 7 bases are a match to TRBD2. Germline V lookup: CDR1 LGHNT, CDR2 FRNRAP. The CDR3 totals 14 residues. After removal of 7 bases from V and 0 bases from J, the junction contained 5 bases not matched to a gene. DNA for the CDR3: TGTGCTAGTGCCCGGGGAGGGAACCAAGAGACCCAGTACTTC. It specifies CASARGGNQETQYF. Full variable domain (missing parts from reference TRBV12-5 and TRBJ2-5): DARVTQTPRHKVTEMGQEVTMRCQPILGHNTVFWYRQTMMQGLELLAYFRNRAPLDDSGMPKDRFSAEMPDATLATLKIQPSEPRDSAVYFCASARGGNQETQYFGPGTRLLVL.

The V and J genes are TRBV7-9 and TRBJ2-1, with 8 bases lining up with TRBD1. Germline values: CDR1 SEHNR, CDR2 FQNEAQ (reference sequence). After removal of 6 bases from V and 8 bases from J, the junction contained 15 bases not matched to a gene. The CDR3 loop spans 16 amino acids. CDR3 in amino acids: CASRPRTGKRSYEQFF. The CDR3 DNA reads as TGTGCCAGCAGGCCTAGGACAGGGAAAAGGTCGTATGAGCAGTTCTTC.

The V gene is TRBV7-6, the J gene TRBJ1-4; 9 bases match TRBD1. CDR3 length equals 16 residues. With V trimmed by 0 bases and J by 10 bases, 9 bases remained unmatched. Germline V gene sequence: CDR1 SGHVS, CDR2 FNYEAQ. CDR3 nucleotides: TGTGCCAGCAGCTTAGCCGCGGGACAGGGAACGGGAAAACTGTTTTTT. Amino acids: CASSLAAGQGTGKLFF.